This TCR beta chain is from a study of blood T cell repertoires in COVID-19. Study as a whole: Specimens from acute and convalescent COVID-19 originated in the United States, Italy and Spain. PBMCs, B-cell-depleted T cells, or T cells were the source of the cDNA or gDNA that made up the material.

Trimming took off 7 bases at V and 4 bases at J, with 14 bases between the two ends. Germline values: CDR1 SNHLY, CDR2 FYNNEI. CDR3 length equals 14 residues. Original handling: How many nucleated cells were present was estimated from reference gene primer amplification. Clones were sequenced by immunoSEQ multiplex PCR, and TCRdb holds only the in-frame ones, with some missing. Clone size and the V and J calls come from that table; the DNA yielded D and trimming. Among 50,000 to 75,000 clones listed, nearly 90% were seen once. The specimen was peripheral blood. The sequence derives from a man between 60 and 75 years old with acute or convalescent COVID-19. The chain recombines TRBV2 with TRBJ1-5; D possibly corresponds to TRBD1 (5 bases). DNA for the CDR3: TGTGCCAGCAAACAAGGTACAGGTAATCAGCCCCAGCATTTT. This translates into CASKQGTGNQPQHF.